This TCR beta chain was sequenced for a study of shared clonotypes between healthy human individuals. Study background: CD4 naive and memory got three plates each, CD8 naive two, CD8 memory one.

The CDR3 covers 13 residues. V lost 4 bases to trimming and J lost 6 bases, with 9 bases between them. Germline V lookup: CDR1 LGHNA, CDR2 YSLEER. The repertoire was sequenced with immunoSEQ multiplex PCR; TCRdb's copy has only in-frame clones and lacks some. Seen here are about 2.1 million clones, 85% to 95% observed once, and the top ten hold about 1.7%. CD45RO-negative, CCR7-selected cells formed the naive CD8 fraction, which excluded terminally differentiated effector memory CD45RA+ cells. Sequenced input: naive CD8+ T cells from PBMCs. J is TRBJ1-4 and V is TRBV4-3; D gene uncertain. The TCR comes from a man in his late teens or twenties in good health. Some clones in this sample may be carry-over from other donors' samples. DNA of the CDR3: TGCGCCAGCAGCCCCCGGGTAGATGAAAAACTGTTTTTT. This codes for CASSPRVDEKLFF.